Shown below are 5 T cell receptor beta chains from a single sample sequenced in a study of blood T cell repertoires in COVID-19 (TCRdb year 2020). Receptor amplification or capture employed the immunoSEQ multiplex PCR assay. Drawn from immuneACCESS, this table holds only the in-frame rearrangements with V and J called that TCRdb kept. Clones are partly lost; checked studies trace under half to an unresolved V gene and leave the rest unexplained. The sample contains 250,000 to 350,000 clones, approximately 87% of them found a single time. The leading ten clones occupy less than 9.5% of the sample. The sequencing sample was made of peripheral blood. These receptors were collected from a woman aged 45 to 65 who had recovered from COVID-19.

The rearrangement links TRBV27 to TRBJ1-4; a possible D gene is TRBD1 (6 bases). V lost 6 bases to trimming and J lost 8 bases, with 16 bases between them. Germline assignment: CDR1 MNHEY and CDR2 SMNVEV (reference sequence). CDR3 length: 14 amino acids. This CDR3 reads CASRGGGNWEKLFF. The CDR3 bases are TGTGCCAGCAGGGGAGGGGGTAATTGGGAAAAACTGTTTTTT.

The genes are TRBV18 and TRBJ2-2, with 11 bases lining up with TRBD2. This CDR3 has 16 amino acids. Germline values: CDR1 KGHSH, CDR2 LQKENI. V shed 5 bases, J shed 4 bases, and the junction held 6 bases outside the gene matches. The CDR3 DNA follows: TGTGCCAGCTCATCTCAGACTAGCGGGGCCACCGGGGAGCTGTTTTTT. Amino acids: CASSSQTSGATGELFF.

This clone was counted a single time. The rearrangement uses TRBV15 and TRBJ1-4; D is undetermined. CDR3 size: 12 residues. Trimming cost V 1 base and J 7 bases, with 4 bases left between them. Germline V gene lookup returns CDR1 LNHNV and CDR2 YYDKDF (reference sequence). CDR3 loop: CATSRVSEKLFF. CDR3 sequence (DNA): TGTGCCACCAGCAGAGTTAGTGAAAAACTGTTTTTT.

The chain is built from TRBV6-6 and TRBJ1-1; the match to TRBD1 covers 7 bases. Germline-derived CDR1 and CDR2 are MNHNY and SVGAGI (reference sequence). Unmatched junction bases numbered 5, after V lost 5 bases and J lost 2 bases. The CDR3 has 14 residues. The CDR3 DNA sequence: TGTGCCAGCAGTACCGGGACAGCTAACACTGAAGCTTTCTTT. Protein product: CASSTGTANTEAFF.

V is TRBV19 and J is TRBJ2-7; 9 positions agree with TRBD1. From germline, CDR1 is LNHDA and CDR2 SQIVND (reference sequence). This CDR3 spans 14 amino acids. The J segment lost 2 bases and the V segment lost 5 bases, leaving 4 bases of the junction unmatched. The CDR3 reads CASSPGQGTYEQYF. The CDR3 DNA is TGTGCCAGTAGTCCTGGACAGGGGACCTACGAGCAGTACTTC. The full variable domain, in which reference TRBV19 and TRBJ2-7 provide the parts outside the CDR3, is DGGITQSPKYLFRKEGQNVTLSCEQNLNHDAMYWYRQDPGQGLRLIYYSQIVNDFQKGDIAEGYSVSREKKESFPLTVTSAQKNPTAFYLCASSPGQGTYEQYFGPGTRLTVT.